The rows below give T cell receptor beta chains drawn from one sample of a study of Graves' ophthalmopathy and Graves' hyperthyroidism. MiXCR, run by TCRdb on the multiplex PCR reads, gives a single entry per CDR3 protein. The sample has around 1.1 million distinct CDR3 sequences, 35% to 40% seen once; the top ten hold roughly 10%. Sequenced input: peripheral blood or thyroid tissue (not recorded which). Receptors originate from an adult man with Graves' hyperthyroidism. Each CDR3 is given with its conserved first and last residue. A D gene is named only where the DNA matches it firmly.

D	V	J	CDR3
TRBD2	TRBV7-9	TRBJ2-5	CASSSPEGGTETQYF
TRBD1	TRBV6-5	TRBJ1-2	CASSQPTGQLNGYTF
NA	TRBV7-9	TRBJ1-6	CASSLVFPPNSPLHF
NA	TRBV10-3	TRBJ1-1	CAISDSPGAPQGMSTEAFF
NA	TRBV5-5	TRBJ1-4	CASSYGVGVLNEKLFF
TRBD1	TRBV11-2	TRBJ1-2	CASSFSDRDYGYTF
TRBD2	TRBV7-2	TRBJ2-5	CASSLISGRSGTQYF
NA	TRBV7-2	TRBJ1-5	CASSQDDLGGNQPQHF
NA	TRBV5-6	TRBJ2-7	CASSFADRSYEQYF
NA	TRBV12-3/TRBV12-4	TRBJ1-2	CASSPHYNYGYTF
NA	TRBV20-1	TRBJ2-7	CSAKRTGAGEQYF
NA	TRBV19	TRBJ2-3	CASSLTIADTQYF
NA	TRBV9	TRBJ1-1	CASSQDHRGPNTEAFF
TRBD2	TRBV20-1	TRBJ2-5	CSATLAGPLETQYF
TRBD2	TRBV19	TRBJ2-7	CASSVPGLAPYEQYF
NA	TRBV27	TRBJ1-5	CATGSPQHF
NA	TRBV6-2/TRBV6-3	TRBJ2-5	CASRQVGVPQETQYF
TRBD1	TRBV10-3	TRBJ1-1	CASSDHLDRGYTEAFF
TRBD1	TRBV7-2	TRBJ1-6	CASSPGQGLGDSPLHF
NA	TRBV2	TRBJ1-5	CASVKIGTLDQPQHF
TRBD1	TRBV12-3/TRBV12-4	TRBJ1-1	CASSSTGGWANTEAFF
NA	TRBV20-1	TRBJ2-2	CSAGSTIPNTGELFF
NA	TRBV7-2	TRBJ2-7	CASSLVRGTYEQYF
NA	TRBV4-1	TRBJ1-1	CASTPSLGAMDTEAFF
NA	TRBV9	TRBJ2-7	CASSVDSLLSYEQYF
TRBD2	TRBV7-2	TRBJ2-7	CASSSKRALWRGGQKPYEQYF
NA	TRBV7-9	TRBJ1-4	CASSLSSGLIEKLFF
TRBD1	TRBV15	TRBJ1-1	CATSRQGVPEAFF
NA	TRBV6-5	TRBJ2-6	CASSYSEGSGANVLTF
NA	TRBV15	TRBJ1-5	CATSRVARGQETQHF
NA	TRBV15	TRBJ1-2	CATSREDSSIYLCSVDLGGGYTF
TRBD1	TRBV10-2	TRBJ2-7	CASTTGPYEQYF
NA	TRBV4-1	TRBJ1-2	CASSQGGDRRRYGYTF
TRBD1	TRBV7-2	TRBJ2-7	CASSQDLGQGVHEQYF
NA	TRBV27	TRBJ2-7	CASSPQQGVFHEQYF
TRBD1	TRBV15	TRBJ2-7	CATSRGGQGAREQYF